The entry that follows covers one T cell receptor beta chain sequence. Its target is unknown. Measured with immunoSEQ multiplex PCR; TCRdb has only the in-frame clones, and not every one. Counted here are about 1.1 million clones, 70% to 80% occurring once; the ten biggest clones make up 0.55% to 0.7%. These data belong to a study of shared clonotypes between healthy human individuals. The CDR3 extends over 14 amino acids. The V end was cut by 5 bases, the J end by 5 bases, with 12 bases between. Germline assignment: CDR1 LNHDA and CDR2 SQIVND (reference sequence). Whole-study findings and limits: Around 4.9% of naive CD4 clonotypes were shared across a handful of donors.

The sample taken for sequencing was memory CD4+ T cells from PBMCs. The subset is: CD45RA-negative fraction. The chain is built from TRBV19 and TRBJ2-2, with D unclear. This TCR was recovered from a man in his late teens or twenties in good health. Some clones in this sample may be carry-over from other donors' samples. Written as DNA, the CDR3 is TGTGCCAGTAGTTTAAGCCCGTTTACCGGGGAGCTGTTTTTT. This codes for CASSLSPFTGELFF.